The entry that follows covers one T cell receptor beta chain sequence. The target antigen is unknown. V was cut by 3 bases and J by 3 bases, with 15 bases left in between. The CDR3 loop spans 15 amino acids. Germline V CDR1 and CDR2: LGHNT, FRNRAP. The assay was immunoSEQ multiplex PCR, and TCRdb's table has in-frame clones only and misses some. Seen here are 550,000 to 700,000 clones, less than 80% observed once, and the top ten hold under 2%. This record comes from a study of shared clonotypes between healthy human individuals. Whole-study findings and limits: Limitation of the genetic and exposure-history diversity represented came from the few donors.

HIV-negative, healthy adults without recent acute infections or vaccinations were the donors. CD4+ cells were split into CD45RA+ naive and CD45RA-negative memory subsets. The rearrangement uses TRBV12-5 and TRBJ2-7; D is uncertain. This TCR came from a woman aged 25 to 39 in good health. Sample: memory CD4+ T cells sorted from blood. The subset here: CD45RA-negative fraction. This CDR3 reads CASGFIALVLYEQYF. CDR3 nucleotides: TGTGCTAGTGGTTTCATCGCTCTTGTTCTCTACGAGCAGTACTTC.